Here is one T cell receptor (beta chain) with its context. Its antigen is still unknown. This sample is drawn from a study of response to subunit inactivated influenza vaccine. Study findings and constraints: The authors suggested that few new T cells are recruited per seasonal influenza vaccination.

V lost 5 bases and J lost 5, with 12 bases in between. This CDR3 region has 13 residues. TCRdb reprocessed the RT-PCR reads via MiXCR and lists one record per CDR3 protein. In the table there are hundreds of thousands of distinct CDR3 sequences, approximately 15% of which are singletons. This specimen was PBMCs from blood, taken roughly 2 weeks before vaccination. V usage is TRBV12-3 or TRBV12-4 and J usage is TRBJ2-5; D might be TRBD1 (6 bases). This clonotype was sampled from a man aged 45 to 65 who received an inactivated influenza vaccine. CDR3 DNA sequence: TGTGCCAGCAGTCCCTACAGGGATGAGACCCAGTACTTC. It is translated as CASSPYRDETQYF.